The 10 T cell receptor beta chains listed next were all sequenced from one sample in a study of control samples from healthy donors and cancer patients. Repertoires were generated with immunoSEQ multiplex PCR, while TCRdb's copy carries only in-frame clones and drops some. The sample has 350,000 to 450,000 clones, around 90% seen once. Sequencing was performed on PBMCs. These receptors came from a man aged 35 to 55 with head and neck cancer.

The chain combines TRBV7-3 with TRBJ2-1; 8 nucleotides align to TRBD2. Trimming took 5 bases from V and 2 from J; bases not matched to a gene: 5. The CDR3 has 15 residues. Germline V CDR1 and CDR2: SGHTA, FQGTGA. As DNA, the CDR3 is TGTGCCAGCAGCCCAAGCGGGAGTCCCTACAATGAGCAGTTCTTC. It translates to CASSPSGSPYNEQFF.

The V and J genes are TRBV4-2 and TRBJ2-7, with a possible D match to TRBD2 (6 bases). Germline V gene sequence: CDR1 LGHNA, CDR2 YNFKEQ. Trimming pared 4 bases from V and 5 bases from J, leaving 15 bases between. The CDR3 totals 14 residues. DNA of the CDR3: TGTGCCAGCAGCCCGGGACCCGGAGGGGACGAGCAGTACTTC. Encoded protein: CASSPGPGGDEQYF.

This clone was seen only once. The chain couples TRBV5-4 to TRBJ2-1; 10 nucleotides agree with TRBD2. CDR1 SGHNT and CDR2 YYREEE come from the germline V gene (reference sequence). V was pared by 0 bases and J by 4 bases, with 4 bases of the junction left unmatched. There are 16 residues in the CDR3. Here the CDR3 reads CASSLAVSGGYNEQFF. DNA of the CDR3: TGTGCCAGCAGCTTGGCCGTTAGCGGGGGGTACAATGAGCAGTTCTTC.

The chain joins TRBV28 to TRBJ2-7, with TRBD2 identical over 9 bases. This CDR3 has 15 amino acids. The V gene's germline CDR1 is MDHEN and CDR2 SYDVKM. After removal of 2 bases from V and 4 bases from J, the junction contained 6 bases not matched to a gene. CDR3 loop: CASSLQAGGPYEQYF. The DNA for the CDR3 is TGTGCCAGCAGTTTACAAGCGGGGGGACCTTACGAGCAGTACTTC. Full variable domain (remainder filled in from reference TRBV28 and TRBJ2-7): DVKVTQSSRYLVKRTGEKVFLECVQDMDHENMFWYRQDPGLGLRLIYFSYDVKMKEKGDIPEGYSVSREKKERFSLILESASTNQTSMYLCASSLQAGGPYEQYFGPGTRLTVT.

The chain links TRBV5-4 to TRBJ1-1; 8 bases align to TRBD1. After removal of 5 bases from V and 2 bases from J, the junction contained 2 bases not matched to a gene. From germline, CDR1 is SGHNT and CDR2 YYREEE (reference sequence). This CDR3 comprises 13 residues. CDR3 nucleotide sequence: TGTGCCAGCAGGGGACAGGTAAACACTGAAGCTTTCTTT. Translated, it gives CASRGQVNTEAFF.

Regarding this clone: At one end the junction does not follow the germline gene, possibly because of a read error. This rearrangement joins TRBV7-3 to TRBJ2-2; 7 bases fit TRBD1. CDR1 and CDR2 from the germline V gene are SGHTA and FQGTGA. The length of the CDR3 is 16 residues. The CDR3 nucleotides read TGTGTCAGCAGCCCAACCGGGACAGTGAACACCGGGGAGCTGTTTTTT. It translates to CVSSPTGTVNTGELFF.

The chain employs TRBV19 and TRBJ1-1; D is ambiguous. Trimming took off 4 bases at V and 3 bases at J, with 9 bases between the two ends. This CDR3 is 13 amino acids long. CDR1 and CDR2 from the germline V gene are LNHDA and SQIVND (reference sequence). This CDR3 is CASSTRGHTEAFF. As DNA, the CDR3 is TGTGCCAGTAGTACAAGAGGGCACACTGAAGCTTTCTTT.

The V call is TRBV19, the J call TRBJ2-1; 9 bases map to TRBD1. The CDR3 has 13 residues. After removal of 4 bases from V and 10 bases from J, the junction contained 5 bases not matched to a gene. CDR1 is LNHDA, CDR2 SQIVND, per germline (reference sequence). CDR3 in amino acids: CASSRDRVFEQFF. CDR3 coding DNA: TGTGCCAGTAGTAGGGACAGGGTTTTCGAGCAGTTCTTC.

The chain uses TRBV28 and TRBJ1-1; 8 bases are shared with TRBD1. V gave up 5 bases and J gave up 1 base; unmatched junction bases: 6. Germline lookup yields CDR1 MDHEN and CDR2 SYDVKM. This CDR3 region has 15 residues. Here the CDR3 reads CASSQRTGQNTEAFF. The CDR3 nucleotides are TGTGCCAGCAGTCAGCGGACAGGGCAGAACACTGAAGCTTTCTTT.

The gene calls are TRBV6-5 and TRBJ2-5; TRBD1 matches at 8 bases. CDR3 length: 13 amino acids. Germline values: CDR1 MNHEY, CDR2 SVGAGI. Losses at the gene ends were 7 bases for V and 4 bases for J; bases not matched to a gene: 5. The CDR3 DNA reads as TGTGCCAGCACCGCGGGGACAGGAGAGACCCAGTACTTC. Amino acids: CASTAGTGETQYF.